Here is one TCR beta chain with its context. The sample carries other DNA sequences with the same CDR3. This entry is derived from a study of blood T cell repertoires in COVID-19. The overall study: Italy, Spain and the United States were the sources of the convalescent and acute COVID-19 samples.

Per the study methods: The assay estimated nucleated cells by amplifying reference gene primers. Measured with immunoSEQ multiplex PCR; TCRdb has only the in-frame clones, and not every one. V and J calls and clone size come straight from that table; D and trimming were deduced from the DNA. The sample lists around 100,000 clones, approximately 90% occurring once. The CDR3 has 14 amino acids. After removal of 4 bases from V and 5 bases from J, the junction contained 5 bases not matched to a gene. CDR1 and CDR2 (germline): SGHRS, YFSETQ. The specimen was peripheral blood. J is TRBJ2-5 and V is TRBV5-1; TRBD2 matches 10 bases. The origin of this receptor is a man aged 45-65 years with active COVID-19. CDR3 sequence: CASSPLAGEETQYF. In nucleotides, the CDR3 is TGCGCCAGCAGCCCGCTAGCGGGGGAGGAGACCCAGTACTTC.